This entry lists 7 T cell receptor beta chains sequenced from one sample in a study of cytomegalovirus exposure and HLA in healthy donors. The PCR was carried out with 60 Vbeta primers and 13 Jbeta primers. Profiled with immunoSEQ multiplex PCR; TCRdb holds only in-frame clones, not every one. The table has approximately 100,000 clones, 10% seen once. The source material was PBMCs. The receptors were sampled from a man aged 35-49 years in good health and CMV-seropositive.

This clone was found a few times. The V gene is TRBV5-6, the J gene TRBJ2-6, with D unresolved. Looked up from germline, CDR1 is SGHDT and CDR2 is YYEEEE. Trimming left V 9 bases short and J 0 bases short, with 7 bases between. The CDR3 runs 13 residues. The CDR3: CATDSSGANVLTF. In DNA form, the CDR3 reads TGTGCCACCGATAGCTCTGGGGCCAACGTCCTGACTTTC. The full variable domain, rest sourced from reference TRBV5-6 and TRBJ2-6, is DAGVTQSPTHLIKTRGQQVTLRCSPKSGHDTVSWYQQALGQGPQFIFQYYEEEERQRGNFPDRFSGHQFPNYSSELNVNALLLGDSALYLCATDSSGANVLTFGAGSRLTVL.

This clone came up a few times. The CDR3 here is CASRPVERDSCNEQYF. In DNA form, the CDR3 reads TGTGCAAGTCGCCCGGTGGAACGGGACTCTTGCAACGAGCAGTACTTC. The V call is TRBV12-2, the J call TRBJ2-7; no DNA check was done on the table's D call, TRBD2. TRBV12-2 is marked as a pseudogene. The CDR3 length is 16 residues.

This chain connects TRBV19 to TRBJ2-7, with D possibly TRBD2 on 6 matching bases. From germline, CDR1 is LNHDA and CDR2 SQIVND (reference sequence). There are 14 residues in the CDR3. V lost 2 bases and J lost 5, with 13 bases in between. CDR3 protein: CASSILASPHEQYF. Written as DNA, the CDR3 is TGTGCCAGTAGTATACTAGCGTCACCGCACGAGCAGTACTTC.

The J gene is TRBJ1-3, the V gene TRBV5-8; 10 nucleotides align to TRBD1. J gave up 4 bases and V 0 bases, and 13 bases lay outside the gene matches. Germline assignment: CDR1 SGHTS and CDR2 YDEGEE. This CDR3 is 19 amino acids long. The CDR3 DNA reads as TGTGCCAGCAGCTTGGCCGCTTGGGTGACAGGGGGCGGCGGAAACACCATATATTTT. It specifies CASSLAAWVTGGGGNTIYF.

This clone was detected a few times. The chain employs TRBV27 and TRBJ1-1; D is ambiguous. Germline V lookup: CDR1 MNHEY, CDR2 SMNVEV (reference sequence). The CDR3 consists of 14 residues. V lost 2 bases, J lost 0 bases, and 7 bases lay in between. CDR3 coding DNA: TGTGCCAGCAGTTTAGATAACATGAACACTGAAGCTTTCTTT. It codes for CASSLDNMNTEAFF.

The V and J genes are TRBV7-9 and TRBJ1-2; D unresolved. The CDR3 is 13 amino acids. Germline loops: CDR1 SEHNR, CDR2 FQNEAQ (reference sequence). Trimming stripped 0 bases from V and 8 bases from J, with 10 bases between. Here the CDR3 DNA reads TGTGCCAGCAGCTTAGCGGGCGGGAACGGCTACACCTTC. Its protein is CASSLAGGNGYTF.

This clone was recorded a few times. This sequence joins TRBV4-1 and TRBJ1-3; 7 bases match TRBD1. V lost 5 bases to trimming and J lost 2 bases; unmatched junction nucleotides: 6. Looked up from germline, CDR1 is MGHRA and CDR2 is YSYEKL. The CDR3 consists of 15 residues. The DNA for the CDR3 is TGCGCCAGCAGCAGCAGGGGGGCGACTGGAAACACCATATATTTT. It is translated as CASSSRGATGNTIYF.